The sequence of this T cell receptor beta chain was determined in a study of blood T cell repertoires in COVID-19. Sequenced by immunoSEQ multiplex PCR; TCRdb stores in-frame clones only, minus some. Of around 54,000 clones in the sample, about 72% were seen once. Trimming cost V 3 bases and J 5 bases; bases outside gene matches: 12. The germline V gene encodes CDR1 DFQATT and CDR2 SNEGSKA (reference sequence). The CDR3 runs 15 residues. V usage is TRBV20-1 and J usage is TRBJ1-1; 7 positions agree with TRBD1. The sequenced sample was PBMCs or T cells enriched from blood (not recorded which). This receptor was obtained from a woman in her forties or fifties with acute COVID-19. The CDR3 sequence is CSASPLRGVRTEAFF. The CDR3 region has the DNA TGCAGTGCTAGTCCCCTCAGGGGGGTTCGGACTGAAGCTTTCTTT.